This T cell receptor (beta chain) was identified during a study of blood T cells in healthy people across ages. Overall study findings and caveats: Greater diversity and more naive CD4+ cells were seen in long-lived donors than in aged donors. Roughly linear age-related decline in beta diversity appeared, significant by age approximately 43.

With a J-beta primer mix and a sample-barcoded 5' primer, a second PCR ran about 7 to 11 cycles. TCRdb reprocessed the 5' RACE reads with MiXCR, giving one entry per CDR3 protein. The data show 1.5 million to 2 million distinct CDR3 sequences, under 30% seen once. On this clonotype itself: Antigen unknown.

Sequences were obtained from blood. The TCR was taken from a woman aged 25 to 39 in good health.

The CDR3 region is CASSLRTSGGPGTQYF. The CDR3 nucleotides are TGTGCCAGCAGCTTAAGGACTAGCGGGGGGCCCGGGACCCAGTACTTC. This rearrangement joins TRBV7-2 to TRBJ2-5, with TRBD2 matching over 14 bases. J gave up 7 bases and V 2 bases, and 6 bases lay outside the gene matches. Germline loops: CDR1 SGHTA, CDR2 FQGNSA. CDR3 length equals 16 residues. The full variable domain, its missing parts supplied by reference TRBV7-2 and TRBJ2-5, is GAGVSQSPSNKVTEKGKDVELRCDPISGHTALYWYRQSLGQGLEFLIYFQGNSAPDKSGLPSDRFSAERTGGSVSTLTIQRTQQEDSAVYLCASSLRTSGGPGTQYFGPGTRLLVL.